This section outlines one T cell receptor beta chain sequence together with its context. This CDR3 spans 11 amino acids. Germline V CDR1 and CDR2: LNHDA, SQIVND (reference sequence). This sample is drawn from a study of T cells in Graves' hyperthyroidism and ophthalmopathy. TCR beta CDR3 regions were amplified from RNA. The TCR CDR3 first-round RT-PCR relied on the HTBI primer set. TCRdb called the multiplex PCR reads again in MiXCR, with one record for every CDR3 protein. Of 400,000 or so distinct CDR3 sequences listed, more than 13% were seen once; the top ten hold around 30%. Patients showing uncontrolled infection, other autoimmune disease, pregnancy or lactation were ineligible. Together with thyroid ultrasound, orbital computed tomography, serum thyroxine and TRAb, clinical symptoms were used for diagnoses.

The specimen sequenced was blood. This clonotype was sampled from a man aged 50 to 60 with Graves' ophthalmopathy. This chain joins TRBV19 and TRBJ2-2; no definite D call. The CDR3 DNA reads TGTGCGTCGGTGAACACCGGGGAGCTGTTTTTT. Translated: CASVNTGELFF.